Reported below is one T cell receptor (beta chain). Its antigen is still unknown. A second about 7 to 12 cycle PCR used barcoded and J-beta primers. A 12-random-nucleotide template-switch adaptor tagged each cDNA molecule. Each CDR3 protein is one row after TCRdb ran MiXCR on the 5' RACE reads. The table lists hundreds of thousands of distinct CDR3 sequences, about 52% of them singletons. The sample originates from a study of blood T cells in healthy people across ages. Every sample yielded at least 7 million isolated PBMCs. This CDR3 comprises 13 residues. Germline lookup yields CDR1 SGHTA and CDR2 FQGNSA. Trimming took 8 bases from V and 4 from J, leaving 13 bases between them. Study-wide results and caveats: Age advanced and TCR beta diversity per million T cells fell, roughly linearly. Unsorted PBMCs ruled out conclusive naive versus antigen-experienced comparison.

The TCR was taken from a woman aged 55-70 years in good health. This chain uses TRBV7-2 with TRBJ2-3, with D tentatively TRBD2 (6 bases). The sequenced sample consisted of blood. As DNA, the CDR3 is TGTGCCAGCGGCAGTTCGGGGGCAGATACGCAGTATTTT. This translates into CASGSSGADTQYF.